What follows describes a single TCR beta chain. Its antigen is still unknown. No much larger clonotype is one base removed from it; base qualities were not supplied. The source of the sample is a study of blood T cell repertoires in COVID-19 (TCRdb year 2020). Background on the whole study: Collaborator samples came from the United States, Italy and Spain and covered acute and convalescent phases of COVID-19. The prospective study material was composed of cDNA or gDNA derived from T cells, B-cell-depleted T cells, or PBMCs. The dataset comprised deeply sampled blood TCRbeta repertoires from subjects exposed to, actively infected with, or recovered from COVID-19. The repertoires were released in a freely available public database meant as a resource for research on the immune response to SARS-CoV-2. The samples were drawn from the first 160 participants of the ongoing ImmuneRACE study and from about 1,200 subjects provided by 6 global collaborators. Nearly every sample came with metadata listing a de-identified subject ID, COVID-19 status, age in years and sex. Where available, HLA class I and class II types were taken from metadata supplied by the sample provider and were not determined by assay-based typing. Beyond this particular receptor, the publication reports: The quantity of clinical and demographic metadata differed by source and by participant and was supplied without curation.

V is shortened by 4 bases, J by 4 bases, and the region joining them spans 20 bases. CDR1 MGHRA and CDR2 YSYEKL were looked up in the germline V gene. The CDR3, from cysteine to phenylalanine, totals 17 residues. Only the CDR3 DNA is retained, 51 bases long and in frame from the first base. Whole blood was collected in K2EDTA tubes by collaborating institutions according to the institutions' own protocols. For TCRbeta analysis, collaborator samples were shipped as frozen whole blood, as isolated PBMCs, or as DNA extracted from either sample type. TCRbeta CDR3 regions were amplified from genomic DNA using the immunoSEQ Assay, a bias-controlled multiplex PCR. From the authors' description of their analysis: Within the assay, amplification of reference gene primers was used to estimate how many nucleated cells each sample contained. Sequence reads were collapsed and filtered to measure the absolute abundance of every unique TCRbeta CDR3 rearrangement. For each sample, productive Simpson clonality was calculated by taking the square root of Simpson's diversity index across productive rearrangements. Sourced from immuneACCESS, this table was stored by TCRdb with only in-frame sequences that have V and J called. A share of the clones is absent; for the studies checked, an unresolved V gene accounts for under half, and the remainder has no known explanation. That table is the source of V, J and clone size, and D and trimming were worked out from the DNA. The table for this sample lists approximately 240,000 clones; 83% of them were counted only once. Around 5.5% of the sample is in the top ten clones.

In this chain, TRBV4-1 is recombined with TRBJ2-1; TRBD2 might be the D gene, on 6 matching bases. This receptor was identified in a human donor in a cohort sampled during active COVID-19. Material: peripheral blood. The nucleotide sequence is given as TGCGCCAGCAGCCTAGATGGGGGATCTAGCGCTTACAATGAGCAGTTCTTC. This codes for CASSLDGGSSAYNEQFF.